A selection of T cell receptor beta chains follows, all from one sample in a study of T-cell reconstitution after alpha-beta-depleted transplantation in children. TCRdb reanalysed the PCR reads using MiXCR and keeps one entry per CDR3 protein. The sample consists of about 980,000 distinct CDR3 sequences, about 29% of them appearing once. The material was PBMCs, mostly from graft donor cells, obtained 360 days after TCRalphabeta/CD19-depleted stem cell transplant. The receptors derive from a boy less than two years old who had a stem cell transplant for SCID, so the T cells may come from the graft donor. CDR3s include the opening cysteine and the closing phenylalanine or tryptophan. Part of the rows lack a size; the others show once, few, many or a class for expanded clones.

CDR3aa: CSASSGLSRPDTQYF; abundance: .; j_gene: TRBJ2-3; v_gene: TRBV20-1
CDR3aa: CATSKTPGLLRRGELFF; abundance: .; j_gene: TRBJ2-2; v_gene: TRBV15
CDR3aa: CASSGAYGTEAFF; abundance: many; j_gene: TRBJ1-1; v_gene: TRBV5-6
CDR3aa: CASSPQVGSYSYEQYF; abundance: few; j_gene: TRBJ2-7; v_gene: TRBV12-3/TRBV12-4
CDR3aa: CASSPGGDRELFF; abundance: many; j_gene: TRBJ2-2; v_gene: TRBV12-3/TRBV12-4
CDR3aa: CAISESVWLRMGNEQFF; abundance: few; j_gene: TRBJ2-1; v_gene: TRBV10-3
CDR3aa: CSASKQGGAVTDTQYF; abundance: .; j_gene: TRBJ2-3; v_gene: TRBV20-1
CDR3aa: CASSDHYEQFF; abundance: few; j_gene: TRBJ2-1; v_gene: TRBV2
CDR3aa: CASSQVAGANVLTF; abundance: .; j_gene: TRBJ2-6; v_gene: TRBV4-3
CDR3aa: CASSPEGPSTDTQYF; abundance: .; j_gene: TRBJ2-3; v_gene: TRBV5-1
CDR3aa: CASSLGLQGRNEQFF; abundance: .; j_gene: TRBJ2-1; v_gene: TRBV5-1
CDR3aa: CSAPRQGGWTEAFF; abundance: .; j_gene: TRBJ1-1; v_gene: TRBV20-1
CDR3aa: CASSVGIGETQYF; abundance: .; j_gene: TRBJ2-5; v_gene: TRBV9
CDR3aa: CSAITSGGTTDTQYF; abundance: .; j_gene: TRBJ2-3; v_gene: TRBV20-1
CDR3aa: CAISGDFYEQYF; abundance: few; j_gene: TRBJ2-7; v_gene: TRBV10-3
CDR3aa: CASSQGSGYTEAFF; abundance: .; j_gene: TRBJ1-1; v_gene: TRBV28
CDR3aa: CATQAGGQYYGYTF; abundance: .; j_gene: TRBJ1-2; v_gene: TRBV6-1
CDR3aa: CSVEVDSETQYF; abundance: .; j_gene: TRBJ2-5; v_gene: TRBV29-1
CDR3aa: CASSLGSSVDTQYF; abundance: few; j_gene: TRBJ2-3; v_gene: TRBV12-3/TRBV12-4
CDR3aa: CASSPRRQKYGYTF; abundance: few; j_gene: TRBJ1-2; v_gene: TRBV18
CDR3aa: CASSSRAGTYEQYF; abundance: .; j_gene: TRBJ2-7; v_gene: TRBV28
CDR3aa: CASSRVFSGANVLTF; abundance: few; j_gene: TRBJ2-6; v_gene: TRBV12-3/TRBV12-4
CDR3aa: CSVGGYTGELFF; abundance: .; j_gene: TRBJ2-2; v_gene: TRBV29-1
CDR3aa: CASSLVGSRYGELFF; abundance: .; j_gene: TRBJ2-2; v_gene: TRBV12-3/TRBV12-4
CDR3aa: CASSLGFGGDAEAFF; abundance: .; j_gene: TRBJ1-1; v_gene: TRBV7-6
CDR3aa: CASGGWPGNTIYF; abundance: .; j_gene: TRBJ1-3; v_gene: TRBV12-3/TRBV12-4
CDR3aa: CASGNGGEQFF; abundance: .; j_gene: TRBJ2-1; v_gene: TRBV6-2/TRBV6-3
CDR3aa: CASSPRGGAEKLFF; abundance: few; j_gene: TRBJ1-4; v_gene: TRBV18
CDR3aa: CASSPLSETQYF; abundance: .; j_gene: TRBJ2-5; v_gene: TRBV18
CDR3aa: CASSPSAGTGFNTGELFF; abundance: few; j_gene: TRBJ2-2; v_gene: TRBV5-1
CDR3aa: CASSPPTVNTEAFF; abundance: few; j_gene: TRBJ1-1; v_gene: TRBV5-1
CDR3aa: CAISVDGKNTEAFF; abundance: few; j_gene: TRBJ1-1; v_gene: TRBV10-3